These 19 T cell receptor beta chains originate from one sample sequenced in a study of blood T cells in healthy people across ages. A J-beta primer mix and a sample-barcoded 5' primer were used in a second PCR of about 6 to 12 cycles. TCRdb reprocessed the 5' RACE reads with MiXCR, giving one entry per CDR3 protein. This table holds about 570,000 distinct CDR3 sequences, 25% to 30% found once. The specimen was blood. The receptors here all came from a woman in her seventies in good health.

The chain links TRBV6-2 or TRBV6-3 to TRBJ2-7; 10 nucleotides match TRBD2. The CDR3 has 15 residues. The germline V gene encodes CDR1 MNHEY and CDR2 SVGEGT. The J segment lost 2 bases and the V segment lost 5 bases, leaving 6 bases of the junction unmatched. Here the CDR3 reads CASSHRLAGTYEQYF. The CDR3 region has the DNA TGTGCCAGCAGTCACCGACTAGCGGGCACCTACGAGCAGTACTTC.

The chain has TRBV6-6 and TRBJ1-2; D is ambiguous. CDR1 is MNHNY, CDR2 SVGAGI, per germline (reference sequence). V shed 7 bases and J shed 2 bases, with 11 bases lying between them. The CDR3 totals 13 residues. This CDR3 reads CASKKDLNYGYTF. The CDR3 DNA reads TGTGCCAGCAAGAAGGACTTGAACTATGGCTACACCTTC.

The V call is TRBV12-3 or TRBV12-4, the J call TRBJ2-5, with D hard to call. The V end was cut by 6 bases, the J end by 7 bases, with 15 bases between. The length of the CDR3 is 13 residues. The CDR3 DNA follows: TGTGCCAGCAGCATAGGCACCCCGGCGACCCAGTACTTC. Encoded protein: CASSIGTPATQYF.

V usage is TRBV4-2 and J usage is TRBJ1-4; D possibly corresponds to TRBD1 (5 bases). CDR3 length: 16 residues. Germline V gives CDR1 LGHNA, CDR2 YNFKEQ. V shed 4 bases and J shed 8 bases, with 20 bases lying between them. For the CDR3, the DNA is TGTGCCAGCAGCCCTGCTAACCGGGACCCGAGGGAAAAACTGTTTTTT. It translates to CASSPANRDPREKLFF.

This clonotype was detected only a few times. The rearrangement uses TRBV9 and TRBJ2-2, with a possible D match to TRBD2 (7 bases). The CDR3 runs to 16 residues. With 4 bases removed from V and 3 bases from J, the gap between germline ends came to 16 bases. Per the germline V gene, CDR1 is SGDLS and CDR2 is YYNGEE. Here the CDR3 reads CASSPLAGAYTGELFF. The DNA of the CDR3 is TGTGCCAGCAGCCCTCTGGCGGGGGCGTACACCGGGGAGCTGTTTTTT.

This clonotype was counted only a few times. The gene calls are TRBV5-1 and TRBJ2-1; 12 positions match TRBD2. Germline CDR1 reads SGHRS; CDR2 reads YFSETQ. V was pared by 2 bases and J by 6 bases, with 9 bases of the junction left unmatched. This CDR3 is built from 17 residues. CDR3 nucleotide sequence: TGCGCCAGCAGCTTTGCCGAGCTAGCGGGGGGGTTCAATGAGCAGTTCTTC. This codes for CASSFAELAGGFNEQFF.

The chain links TRBV7-2 to TRBJ1-2, with 8 bases that match TRBD1. Germline assignment: CDR1 SGHTA and CDR2 FQGNSA. V lost 4 bases and J lost 8; bases outside the gene matches: 9. The CDR3 has 14 amino acids. This chain's CDR3 is CASSSWTGYYGYTF. The CDR3 nucleotides are TGTGCCAGCAGCTCGTGGACAGGGTATTACGGCTACACCTTC.

This clonotype was detected only a few times. The J gene is TRBJ2-5, the V gene TRBV30; TRBD2 might be the D (6 bases). The DNA end favors TRBJ2-7, so the J call may be wrong. This CDR3 has 15 residues. Germline V CDR1 and CDR2: GTSNPN, SVGIG (reference sequence). CDR3 loop: CAWSAPSDAGYEQYF. The CDR3 nucleotides read TGTGCCTGGAGTGCTCCTAGCGACGCCGGATACGAGCAGTACTTC.

The chain couples TRBV3-1 to TRBJ1-2; TRBD1 is a possible D gene (5 bases). The V gene's germline CDR1 is LGHDT and CDR2 YNNKEL (reference sequence). Trimming stripped 0 bases from V and 2 bases from J, with 13 bases between. The CDR3 contains 16 residues. The CDR3 sequence is CASSQDLGGWNYGYTF. The CDR3 DNA follows: TGTGCCAGCAGCCAAGATTTGGGGGGATGGAACTATGGCTACACCTTC. Full variable domain (rest looked up from reference TRBV3-1 and TRBJ1-2): DTAVSQTPKYLVTQMGNDKSIKCEQNLGHDTMYWYKQDSKKFLKIMFSYNNKELIINETVPNRFSPKSPDKAHLNLHINSLELGDSAVYFCASSQDLGGWNYGYTFGSGTRLTVV.

This clonotype was picked up a small number of times. The chain links TRBV27 to TRBJ1-2; D perhaps matches TRBD1 (6 bases). Germline-derived CDR1 and CDR2 are MNHEY and SMNVEV (reference sequence). There are 12 residues in the CDR3. Trimming left V 7 bases short and J 7 bases short, with 13 bases between. CDR3 amino acids: CASKGGQSGYTF. The CDR3 bases are TGTGCCAGCAAGGGGGGTCAAAGTGGCTACACCTTC.

This chain links TRBV7-3 with TRBJ2-1, with 8 bases identical to TRBD2. Germline V gene lookup returns CDR1 SGHTA and CDR2 FQGTGA. V dropped 6 bases and J dropped 0; count of bases not matched to a gene: 4. The CDR3 is made up of 15 amino acids. Written as DNA, the CDR3 is TGTGCCAGCAGTGACCGGGGGGGCTCCTACAATGAGCAGTTCTTC. Its protein is CASSDRGGSYNEQFF.

This clonotype was picked up a small number of times. This chain links TRBV7-9 with TRBJ2-3; no reliable D call. The CDR3 is 13 residues long. The V gene lost 3 bases and the J gene lost 0 bases, with 4 bases spanning the gap. Germline V gene sequence: CDR1 SEHNR, CDR2 FQNEAQ (reference sequence). The CDR3 DNA follows: TGTGCCAGCAGCTTCCTGAGCACAGATACGCAGTATTTT. Its protein product is CASSFLSTDTQYF.

V usage is TRBV6-2 or TRBV6-3 and J usage is TRBJ2-7; TRBD2 might be the D (5 bases). Trimming removed 6 bases at V and 1 base at J, with 13 bases between. Germline V gene sequence: CDR1 MNHEY, CDR2 SVGEGT. This CDR3 has 14 residues. This chain's CDR3 is CASSPYEGSYEQYF. The CDR3 DNA reads as TGTGCCAGCAGCCCCTACGAGGGTTCCTACGAGCAGTACTTC.

The chain employs TRBV4-1 and TRBJ2-1; D remains ambiguous. V was cut by 0 bases and J by 7 bases, with 4 bases left in between. Per germline, CDR1 MGHRA and CDR2 YSYEKL. This CDR3 has 12 amino acids. The CDR3 spells CASSQDLNEQFF. In DNA form, the CDR3 reads TGCGCCAGCAGCCAAGATCTAAATGAGCAGTTCTTC.

This chain links TRBV5-1 with TRBJ2-6, with D hard to call. Trimming removed 2 bases at V and 0 bases at J, with 9 bases between. Germline lookup yields CDR1 SGHRS and CDR2 YFSETQ. The CDR3 has 16 amino acids. CDR3 protein: CASSLSQGSGANVLTF. In DNA, the CDR3 is TGCGCCAGCAGCTTAAGTCAAGGCTCTGGGGCCAACGTCCTGACTTTC.

This chain uses TRBV25-1 with TRBJ2-7; 10 nucleotides line up with TRBD1. The J segment lost 4 bases and the V segment lost 8 bases, leaving 8 bases of the junction unmatched. Germline V gene sequence: CDR1 MGHDK, CDR2 SYGVNS. The CDR3 is 14 amino acids. Here the CDR3 reads CASSDRGYLYEQYF. The CDR3 DNA is TGTGCCAGCTCGGACAGGGGGTATCTTTACGAGCAGTACTTC.

V usage is TRBV2 and J usage is TRBJ1-2; D remains ambiguous. Per germline, CDR1 SNHLY and CDR2 FYNNEI. This CDR3 has 13 residues. Trimming stripped 3 bases from V and 10 bases from J, with 15 bases between. CDR3 in amino acids: CASSDGRSRDYTF. The CDR3 bases are TGTGCCAGCAGTGACGGACGGTCTAGAGACTACACCTTC.

This clonotype was counted between two and nine times. The CDR3 DNA is TGTGCCAGCAGTCGGCTCCCCGTGACAGGGTTCAACAATGAGCAGTTCTTC. Protein: CASSRLPVTGFNNEQFF. V gene TRBV7-8 combines with J gene TRBJ2-1; 7 bases line up with TRBD1. This CDR3 has 17 residues. Germline V gives CDR1 SGHVS, CDR2 FQNEAQ. Germline trimming cut 6 bases from V and 5 bases from J; bases unmatched to any gene: 16.

The chain has TRBV5-1 and TRBJ2-3, with D unclear. Germline loops: CDR1 SGHRS, CDR2 YFSETQ. V lost 6 bases and J lost 9, with 17 bases in between. The CDR3 runs to 13 residues. CDR3 DNA sequence: TGCGCCAGCACCCTGGAAGGAATTAGGACGCAGTATTTT. As protein: CASTLEGIRTQYF. The full variable domain, with the rest looked up from reference TRBV5-1 and TRBJ2-3, is KAGVTQTPRYLIKTRGQQVTLSCSPISGHRSVSWYQQTPGQGLQFLFEYFSETQRNKGNFPGRFSGRQFSNSRSEMNVSTLELGDSALYLCASTLEGIRTQYFGPGTRLTVL.